This T cell receptor beta chain was retrieved from a study of blood T cells in healthy people across ages. General study results and limits: In older individuals, TCR beta diversity per million T cells was lower, falling roughly linearly with age. The long-lived group displayed more naive CD4+ cells, plus higher diversity, than the aged donors did.

The use of a sample-barcoded 5' primer and a J-beta primer mix characterized a second PCR of roughly 6 to 12 cycles. TCRdb reprocessed the 5' RACE reads via MiXCR and lists one record per CDR3 protein. Of about 900,000 distinct CDR3 sequences listed, roughly 50% were seen once; the top ten hold roughly 12%. A remark on this clonotype: What it binds is not known.

In terms of origin and age, donors were healthy Caucasian individuals from Russia aged 6 to 90. PBMCs numbering at least 6 million were isolated per sample. The sequenced sample was blood. The sequence was collected from a man under 40 in good health.

This chain's CDR3 is CASSQDIQFNQPQHF. CDR3 sequence (DNA): TGTGCCAGCAGCCAAGATATACAGTTCAATCAGCCCCAGCATTTT. The chain joins TRBV4-2 to TRBJ1-5, with no clear D. Germline V lookup: CDR1 LGHNA, CDR2 YNFKEQ. The V end lost 0 bases, the J end lost 3 bases, and 9 bases lay between the germline ends. The CDR3 loop spans 15 amino acids.